This T cell receptor beta chain is drawn from a study of T-cell reconstitution after alpha-beta-depleted transplantation in children. Molecular barcoding with unique molecular identifiers was used for the TCRbeta library. From the PCR reads, TCRdb called clonotypes with MiXCR, one entry per CDR3 protein. The sample has under 450,000 distinct CDR3 sequences, roughly 17% seen once. V lost 3 bases to trimming and J lost 1 base, with 10 bases between them. The CDR3 totals 15 residues. The V gene's germline CDR1 is SGHRS and CDR2 YFSETQ. Concerning this clonotype itself: Its cognate antigen is unknown.

Study results and limitations: After transplant, high TCRbeta diversity at day 60 in some patients arose from surviving recipient T cells and thymic progenitors. After one year, T-cell counts and TCRbeta diversity mostly came from new T cells. Several hundred rapidly expanded clones from non-depleted graft cells reportedly supplied alpha-beta T cells about two months post-transplant.

The chain combines TRBV5-1 with TRBJ2-2, with a weak D call TRBD2 (6 bases). Sequenced here: PBMCs, mostly from graft donor cells, sampled 360 days after TCRalphabeta/CD19-depleted stem cell transplant. This clonotype was sampled from a boy under two years old who had a stem cell transplant for Wiskott-Aldrich syndrome, so the T cells may come from the graft donor. CDR3 residues: CASSSGTVNTGELFF. The CDR3 DNA is TGCGCCAGCAGCTCCGGGACTGTGAACACCGGGGAGCTGTTTTTT. Together with reference TRBV5-1 and TRBJ2-2, the CDR3 gives the full variable domain: KAGVTQTPRYLIKTRGQQVTLSCSPISGHRSVSWYQQTPGQGLQFLFEYFSETQRNKGNFPGRFSGRQFSNSRSEMNVSTLELGDSALYLCASSSGTVNTGELFFGEGSRLTVL.